This TCR beta chain was observed in a study of T cell repertoires in cytomegalovirus infection. Study information: Peptides in the study included HLA-C-restricted and HLA-B-restricted CMV epitopes. It can be stated that public TCR beta signatures indicated CMV infection as well as a matching HLA type. Points from the study as a whole: Totalled public TCR beta family frequency picked out people who carried CMV plus the relevant HLA. The response measured ex vivo was dominated by TCR beta clonotypes (HLA-C-restricted and CMV-specific).

Trimming at V came to 6 bases and at J to 3 bases, leaving 5 bases not matched to a gene. Germline loops: CDR1 SNHLY, CDR2 FYNNEI. The CDR3 sequence is 15 residues long. In regard to this clonotype: Antigen unknown.

TCRdb analysed the reads with MiXCR anew, one entry per CDR3 protein. The data contain 700,000 to 950,000 distinct CDR3 sequences, 30% to 35% of them seen just once; the ten biggest clones take up about an eighth. The receptor's source is a human donor in good health (CMV status not recorded). Some clones in this sample may be carry-over from other donors' samples. The sample was cultured CD8+ T cells from PBMCs, taken from culture after CMV antigen stimulation. The gene calls are TRBV2 and TRBJ2-2, with 9 bases matching TRBD1. The CDR3 sequence: CASRADRGDTGELFF. Here the CDR3 DNA reads TGTGCCAGCAGAGCAGACAGGGGGGACACCGGGGAGCTGTTTTTT.